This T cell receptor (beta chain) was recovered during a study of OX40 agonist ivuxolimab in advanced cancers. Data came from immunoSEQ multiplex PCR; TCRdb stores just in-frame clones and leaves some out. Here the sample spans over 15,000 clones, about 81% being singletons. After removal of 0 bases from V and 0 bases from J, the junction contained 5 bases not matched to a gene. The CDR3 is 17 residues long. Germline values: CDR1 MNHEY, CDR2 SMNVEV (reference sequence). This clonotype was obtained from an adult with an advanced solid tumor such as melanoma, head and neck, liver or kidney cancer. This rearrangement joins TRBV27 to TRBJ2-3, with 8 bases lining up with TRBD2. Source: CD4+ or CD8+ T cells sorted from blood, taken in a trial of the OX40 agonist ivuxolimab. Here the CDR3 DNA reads TGTGCCAGCAGTTTATCGGTTACTAGCGGTAGCACAGATACGCAGTATTTT. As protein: CASSLSVTSGSTDTQYF.